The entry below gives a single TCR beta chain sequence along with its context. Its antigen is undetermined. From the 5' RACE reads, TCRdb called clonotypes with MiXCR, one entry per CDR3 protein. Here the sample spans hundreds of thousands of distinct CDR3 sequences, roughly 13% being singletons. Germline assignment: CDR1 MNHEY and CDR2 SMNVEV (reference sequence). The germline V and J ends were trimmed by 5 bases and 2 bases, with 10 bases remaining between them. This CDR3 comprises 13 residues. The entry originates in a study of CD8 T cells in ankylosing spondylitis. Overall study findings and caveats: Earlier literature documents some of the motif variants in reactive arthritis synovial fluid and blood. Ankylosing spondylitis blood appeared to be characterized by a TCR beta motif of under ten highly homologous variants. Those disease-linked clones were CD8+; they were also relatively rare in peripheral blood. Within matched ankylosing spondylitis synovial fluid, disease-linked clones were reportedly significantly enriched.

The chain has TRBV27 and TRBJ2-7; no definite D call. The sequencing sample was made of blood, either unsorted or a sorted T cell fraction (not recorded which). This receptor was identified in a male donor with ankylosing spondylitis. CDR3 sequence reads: CASSVGGTYEQYF. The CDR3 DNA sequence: TGTGCCAGCAGTGTAGGCGGAACCTACGAGCAGTACTTC.